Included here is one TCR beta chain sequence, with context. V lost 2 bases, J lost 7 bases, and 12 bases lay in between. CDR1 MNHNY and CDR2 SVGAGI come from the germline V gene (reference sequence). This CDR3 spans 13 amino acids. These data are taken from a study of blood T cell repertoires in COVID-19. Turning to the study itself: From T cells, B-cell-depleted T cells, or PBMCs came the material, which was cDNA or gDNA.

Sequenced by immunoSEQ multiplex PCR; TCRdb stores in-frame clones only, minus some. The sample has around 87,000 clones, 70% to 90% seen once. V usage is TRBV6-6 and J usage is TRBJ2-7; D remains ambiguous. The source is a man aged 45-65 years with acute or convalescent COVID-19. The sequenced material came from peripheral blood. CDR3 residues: CASSYIPIGEQYV. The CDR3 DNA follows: TGTGCCAGCAGTTACATCCCAATCGGGGAGCAGTACGTC.